This record concerns one T cell receptor beta chain sequence. Its antigen has not been determined. No much larger clonotype is one base removed from it; base qualities were not supplied. Library generation was performed with the immunoSEQ multiplex PCR assay. TCRdb stores this immuneACCESS table with in-frame sequences only. Part of the clones is absent; in the studies checked, under half of the shortfall reflects unresolved V genes, and no reason is known for the rest. This sample holds around 100,000 clones; about nine tenths were observed only once. Of the sample, about 3% falls within the top ten clones. This record belongs to a study of control samples from healthy donors and cancer patients (TCRdb year 2020). V has 8 bases trimmed and J has 2 bases trimmed; junction bases matching no gene number 6. From the germline V gene, CDR1 is KGHDR and CDR2 is SFDVKD. The CDR3 spans 14 residues, from the cysteine through the phenylalanine. The retained sequence is limited to the CDR3, 42 bases, with the frame set at the first base.

Sequenced: blood. The receptor was derived from a human donor in good health. The donor label of this sample is uncertain. The chain is made from TRBV24-1 and TRBJ2-3; TRBD1 matches 7 bases in the middle. The CDR3 here reads CATKTGNHTDTQYF. The DNA sequence follows: TGTGCCACCAAGACAGGGAATCACACAGATACGCAGTATTTT.